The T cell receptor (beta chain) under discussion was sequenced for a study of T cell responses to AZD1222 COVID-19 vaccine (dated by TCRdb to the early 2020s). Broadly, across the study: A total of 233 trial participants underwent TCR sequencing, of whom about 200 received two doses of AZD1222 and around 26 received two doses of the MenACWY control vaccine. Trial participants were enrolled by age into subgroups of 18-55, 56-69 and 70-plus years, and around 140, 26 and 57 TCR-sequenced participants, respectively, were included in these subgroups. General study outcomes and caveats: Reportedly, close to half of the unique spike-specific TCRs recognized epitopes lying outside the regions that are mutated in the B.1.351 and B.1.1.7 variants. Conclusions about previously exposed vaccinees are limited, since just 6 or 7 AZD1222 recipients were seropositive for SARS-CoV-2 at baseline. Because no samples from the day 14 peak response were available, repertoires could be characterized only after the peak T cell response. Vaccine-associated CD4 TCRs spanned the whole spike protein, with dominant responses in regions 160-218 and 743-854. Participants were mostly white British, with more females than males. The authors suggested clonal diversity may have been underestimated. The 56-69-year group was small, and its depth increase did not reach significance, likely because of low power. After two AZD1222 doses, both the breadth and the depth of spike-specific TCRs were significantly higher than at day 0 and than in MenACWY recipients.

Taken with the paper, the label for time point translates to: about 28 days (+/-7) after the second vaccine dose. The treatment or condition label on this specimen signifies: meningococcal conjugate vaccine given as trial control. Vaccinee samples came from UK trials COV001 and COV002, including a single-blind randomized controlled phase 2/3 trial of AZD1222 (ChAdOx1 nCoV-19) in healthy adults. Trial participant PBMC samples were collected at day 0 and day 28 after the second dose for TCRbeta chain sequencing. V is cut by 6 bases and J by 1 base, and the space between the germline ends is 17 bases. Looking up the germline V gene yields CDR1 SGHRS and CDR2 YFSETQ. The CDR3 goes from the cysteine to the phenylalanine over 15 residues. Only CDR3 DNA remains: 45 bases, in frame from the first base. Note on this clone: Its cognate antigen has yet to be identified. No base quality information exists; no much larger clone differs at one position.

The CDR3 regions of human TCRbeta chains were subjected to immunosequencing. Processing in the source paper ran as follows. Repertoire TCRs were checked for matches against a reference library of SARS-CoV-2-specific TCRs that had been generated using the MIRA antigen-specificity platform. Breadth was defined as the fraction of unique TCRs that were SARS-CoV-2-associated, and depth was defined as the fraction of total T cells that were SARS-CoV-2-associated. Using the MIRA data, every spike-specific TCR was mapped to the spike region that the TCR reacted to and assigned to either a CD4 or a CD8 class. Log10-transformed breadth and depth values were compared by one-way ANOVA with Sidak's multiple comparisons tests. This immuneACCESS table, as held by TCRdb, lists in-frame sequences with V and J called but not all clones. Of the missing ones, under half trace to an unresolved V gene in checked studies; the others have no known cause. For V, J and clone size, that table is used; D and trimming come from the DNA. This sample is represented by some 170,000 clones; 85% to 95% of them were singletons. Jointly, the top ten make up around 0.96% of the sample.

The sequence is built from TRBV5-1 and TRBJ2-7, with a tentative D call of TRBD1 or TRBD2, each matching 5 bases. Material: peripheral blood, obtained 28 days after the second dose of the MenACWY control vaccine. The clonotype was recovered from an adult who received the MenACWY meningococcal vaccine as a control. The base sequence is TGCGCCAGCAAAAAGTTGGGGACGCCGTCCTACGAGCAGTACTTC. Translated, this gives CASKKLGTPSYEQYF.